This T cell receptor beta chain was profiled in a study of T-cell reconstitution after alpha-beta-depleted transplantation in children. A TCRbeta library incorporating unique molecular identifiers was prepared. From the PCR reads, TCRdb called clonotypes with MiXCR, one entry per CDR3 protein. The sample shows a few hundred thousand distinct CDR3 sequences, 27% of them seen only once. To note about this clonotype: Its antigen is unidentified.

V was clipped by 0 bases and J by 3 bases, with 15 bases between them. Germline values: CDR1 ENHRY, CDR2 SYGVKD. The CDR3 has 16 amino acids. Findings and limits, study-wide: The authors attributed T-cell counts and diversity one year after transplant mostly to newly produced T cells. Several hundred expanded graft clones reportedly gave rise to the alpha-beta T cells present about two months after transplant. Surviving recipient T cells and thymic progenitors accounted for the high day-60 TCRbeta diversity observed in some patients.

The TCR comes from a boy younger than two with Wiskott-Aldrich syndrome, due to receive a stem cell transplant. The V call is TRBV10-3, the J call TRBJ2-7; D ambiguous. This specimen consisted of PBMCs, obtained before TCRalphabeta/CD19-depleted stem cell transplant. CDR3: CAISESENGVSYEQYF. CDR3 nucleotides: TGTGCCATCAGTGAGTCGGAGAATGGCGTAAGCTACGAGCAGTACTTC.